This entry lists 21 T cell receptor beta chains sequenced from one sample in a study of blood T cell repertoires in COVID-19. The data were produced by immunoSEQ multiplex PCR, yet TCRdb's version contains in-frame clones alone and is incomplete. The data contain about 98,000 clones, about 81% of them singletons. The sample comprised peripheral blood. The receptors here all came from a man in his 60s with acute or convalescent COVID-19.

This chain joins TRBV9 and TRBJ1-1, with D hard to call. The germline V gene has CDR1 SGDLS and CDR2 YYNGEE. V gave up 3 bases and J gave up 3 bases, with 12 bases separating them. The CDR3 has 14 amino acids. DNA of the CDR3: TGTGCCAGCAGCGGCGGCACGGAGGACACTGAAGCTTTCTTT. Encoded protein: CASSGGTEDTEAFF.

The chain couples TRBV10-2 to TRBJ2-7, with 11 bases fitting TRBD2. The CDR3 totals 14 residues. With V trimmed by 6 bases and J by 0 bases, 1 base remained unmatched. Germline V lookup: CDR1 WSHSY, CDR2 SAAADI. This chain's CDR3 is CASRTSGVSYEQYF. Here the CDR3 DNA reads TGCGCCAGCAGGACTAGCGGGGTCTCCTACGAGCAGTACTTC.

This clone was seen a single time. This sequence joins TRBV9 and TRBJ2-1; TRBD2 aligns across 8 bases. The CDR3 spans 14 residues. V trimming: 1 base; J trimming: 10 bases; junction bases outside the gene matches: 7. Germline-derived CDR1 and CDR2 are SGDLS and YYNGEE. The DNA of the CDR3 is TGTGCCAGCAGCGTACGAGCGGGAGTGGGGGAGCAGTTCTTC. This encodes CASSVRAGVGEQFF.

V gene TRBV7-9 combines with J gene TRBJ2-1; 8 nucleotides agree with TRBD2. The CDR3 has 18 residues. The trim removed 1 base at V and 2 bases at J, leaving 10 bases unmatched. CDR1 and CDR2 from the germline V gene are SEHNR and FQNEAQ (reference sequence). Written as DNA, the CDR3 is TGTGCCAGCAGCTTAGACTCGCGGGGGGCCATACCCTACAATGAGCAGTTCTTC. It specifies CASSLDSRGAIPYNEQFF.

This chain connects TRBV9 to TRBJ2-1; D may be TRBD1 (5 bases). V shed 0 bases and J shed 0 bases, with 10 bases lying between them. CDR3 length: 16 amino acids. In germline, CDR1 is SGDLS, CDR2 YYNGEE. The CDR3 DNA reads as TGTGCCAGCAGCGTAGTGACAGATTCCTCCTACAATGAGCAGTTCTTC. Protein product: CASSVVTDSSYNEQFF.

This chain joins TRBV6-2 or TRBV6-3 and TRBJ1-1; maybe TRBD1 (6 bases). Trimming took off 4 bases at V and 7 bases at J, with 16 bases between the two ends. This CDR3 contains 14 residues. The V gene's germline CDR1 is MNHEY and CDR2 SVGEGT. This CDR3 reads CASSFGQIMVEAFF. The DNA for the CDR3 is TGTGCCAGCAGTTTCGGACAGATTATGGTTGAAGCTTTCTTT.

The DNA for the CDR3 is TGTGCCAGCAGCCAGGGCCGGGAGGGTGAGCAGTTCTTC. Translated, it gives CASSQGREGEQFF. The V gene is TRBV3-1 (or the pseudogene TRBV3-2), the J gene TRBJ2-1; 8 nucleotides agree with TRBD2. The CDR3 is made up of 13 amino acids. Germline CDR1 LGHDT, CDR2 YNNKEL (reference sequence). The V segment lost 3 bases and the J segment 9 bases; nucleotides outside the gene matches: 4.

The chain employs TRBV23-1 and TRBJ1-1; D is possibly TRBD1 (6 bases). TRBV23-1 falls under the ORF class, with uncertain function. The length of the CDR3 is 13 residues. V lost 2 bases, J lost 6 bases, and 10 bases lay in between. CDR3 amino acids: CASSQRGQPEAFF. In DNA form, the CDR3 reads TGCGCCAGCAGTCAACGAGGACAGCCTGAAGCTTTCTTT.

This rearrangement joins TRBV3-1 (or the pseudogene TRBV3-2) to TRBJ2-1; tentatively, D is TRBD2 (6 bases). The germline gives CDR1 LGHDT, CDR2 YNNKEL (reference sequence). The CDR3 covers 16 residues. Deletions cut 0 bases from V and 4 bases from J, with 13 bases between. CDR3 coding DNA: TGTGCCAGCAGCCAAGATCTGGGAGGAGATTACAATGAGCAGTTCTTC. It translates to CASSQDLGGDYNEQFF.

The chain has TRBV11-2 and TRBJ1-1; tentative D call: TRBD1 (5 bases). Trimming shortened V by 0 bases and J by 3 bases, and 11 bases separated the two germline ends. CDR3 length equals 15 residues. Germline V gene sequence: CDR1 SGHAT, CDR2 FQNNGV. The CDR3 loop is CASSLDRSRDTEAFF. The CDR3 DNA reads TGTGCCAGCAGCTTAGACCGATCCAGGGACACTGAAGCTTTCTTT.

The rearrangement joins TRBV23-1 to TRBJ2-7; tentatively, D is TRBD1 (6 bases). TRBV23-1 belongs to the ORF category, with a function that is uncertain. The V end lost 6 bases, the J end lost 6 bases, and 21 bases lay between the germline ends. CDR3 length: 15 residues. CDR3 residues: CASRQRGTGSGEQYV. The CDR3 DNA reads TGCGCCAGCAGGCAAAGGGGAACAGGGTCAGGCGAGCAGTACGTC.

The chain links TRBV12-5 to TRBJ2-3; TRBD1 might be the D (6 bases). The CDR3 is 13 residues long. CDR1 and CDR2 (germline): LGHNT, FRNRAP. V lost 4 bases, J lost 6 bases, and 11 bases lay in between. The CDR3 loop reads CASGSQGRDTQYF. CDR3 nucleotides: TGTGCTAGTGGTTCACAGGGTAGGGATACGCAGTATTTT.

This clone was found a few times. The chain couples TRBV7-2 to TRBJ2-7; no clear D gene. Germline V CDR1 and CDR2: SGHTA, FQGNSA. This CDR3 comprises 13 residues. V gave up 4 bases and J gave up 2 bases, with 9 bases separating them. The DNA of the CDR3 is TGTGCCAGCAGCTCCAATGCGGCCTACGAGCAGTACGTC. This encodes CASSSNAAYEQYV.

The chain is built from TRBV2 and TRBJ1-5; D gene ambiguous. The V gene lost 4 bases and the J gene lost 0 bases, with 7 bases spanning the gap. CDR1 SNHLY and CDR2 FYNNEI come from the germline V gene. The CDR3 contains 14 residues. As DNA, the CDR3 is TGTGCCAGCAGTGGGTCAGTTAGCAATCAGCCCCAGCATTTT. Amino acids: CASSGSVSNQPQHF.

The chain uses TRBV11-3 and TRBJ1-2; TRBD1 agrees at 8 bases. The germline gives CDR1 SGHNT, CDR2 YENEEA. This CDR3 has 14 residues. V lost 3 bases and J lost 4; bases outside the gene matches: 4. The CDR3 reads CASSFDRGVYGYTF. The CDR3 bases are TGTGCCAGCAGCTTTGACAGGGGAGTCTATGGCTACACCTTC.

The J gene is TRBJ2-7, the V gene TRBV7-2; D possibly corresponds to TRBD2 (5 bases). The CDR3 length is 14 residues. Trimming cost V 0 bases and J 10 bases, with 16 bases left between them. From germline, CDR1 is SGHTA and CDR2 FQGNSA. CDR3 sequence (DNA): TGTGCCAGCAGCTTAGCTACTAGATTTGCCACCCAGTACGTC. Its translation: CASSLATRFATQYV.

The V gene is TRBV28, the J gene TRBJ1-1, with TRBD1 matching over 9 bases. The CDR3 totals 15 residues. CDR1 MDHEN and CDR2 SYDVKM come from the germline V gene. The ends lost 7 bases at V and 11 bases at J; junction bases unmatched: 17. This CDR3 reads CASIQNRNRGLKAFF. CDR3 nucleotide sequence: TGTGCCAGCATCCAAAACCGAAACAGGGGGCTTAAGGCTTTCTTT.

This chain joins TRBV15 and TRBJ2-1; TRBD1 matches at 9 bases. Germline assignment: CDR1 LNHNV and CDR2 YYDKDF (reference sequence). This CDR3 region has 17 residues. V lost 0 bases to trimming and J lost 3 bases; unmatched junction nucleotides: 6. The CDR3 DNA reads as TGTGCCACCAGCAGAGACATGGACAGGGGAAACTACAATGAGCAGTTCTTC. This codes for CATSRDMDRGNYNEQFF.

This rearrangement joins TRBV19 to TRBJ1-3; 8 nucleotides agree with TRBD1. Germline V gives CDR1 LNHDA, CDR2 SQIVND (reference sequence). The V gene end was trimmed by 7 bases and the J gene end by 0 bases; junction bases not matched to a gene: 8. The CDR3 spans 16 residues. The DNA for the CDR3 is TGTGCCAGTACCTCGGACAGGGTTGACTCTGGAAACACCATATATTTT. It is translated as CASTSDRVDSGNTIYF.

The genes are TRBV10-1 and TRBJ2-1, with TRBD1 matching over 8 bases. Losses at the gene ends were 0 bases for V and 12 bases for J; bases not matched to a gene: 4. This CDR3 spans 13 amino acids. Germline V gene sequence: CDR1 WNHNN, CDR2 SYGVQD (reference sequence). In nucleotides, the CDR3 is TGCGCCAGCAGTGAGTCGAGGGGGACAGGGCAGTTCTTC. It codes for CASSESRGTGQFF.

This clone was observed a handful of times. V and J are TRBV12-5 and TRBJ2-1; 7 nucleotides match TRBD1. J gave up 0 bases and V 0 bases, and 17 bases lay outside the gene matches. Germline V lookup: CDR1 LGHNT, CDR2 FRNRAP. The CDR3 runs 21 residues. The CDR3 region is CASGLVPYITTGVISYNEQFF. The CDR3, as DNA: TGTGCTAGTGGTTTGGTTCCTTACATCACAACAGGGGTAATCTCCTACAATGAGCAGTTCTTC.